A single sample gave rise to the 7 T cell receptor beta chains below, sequenced in a study of T cell changes during pregnancy in multiple sclerosis. TCRdb keeps only in-frame clones here, not all; method: immunoSEQ multiplex PCR. This table has around 40,000 clones, 91% appearing once. The sequences come from CD4+ T cells from peripheral blood mononuclear cells, collected in the third trimester of pregnancy. Source of these receptors: a female donor in good health, enrolled as a control in a pregnancy study.

The J gene is TRBJ1-3, the V gene TRBV5-6; no reliable D call. The germline CDR1 and CDR2 sequences are SGHDT and YYEEEE. The CDR3 sequence is 15 residues long. Trimming left V 0 bases short and J 0 bases short, with 7 bases between. CDR3 DNA sequence: TGTGCCAGCAGCTTGGATGCAGGCTCTGGAAACACCATATATTTT. This translates into CASSLDAGSGNTIYF.

The chain is built from TRBV9 and TRBJ1-1; a possible D gene is TRBD1 (6 bases). CDR3 length equals 13 residues. V gave up 2 bases and J gave up 1 base, with 6 bases separating them. Germline values: CDR1 SGDLS, CDR2 YYNGEE. This CDR3 is CASSVTGNTEAFF. For the CDR3, the DNA is TGTGCCAGCAGCGTGACAGGGAACACTGAAGCTTTCTTT.

This clone was detected once. The chain combines TRBV5-4 with TRBJ1-1, with D possibly TRBD1 on 5 matching bases. The CDR3 loop spans 16 amino acids. Germline CDR1 SGHNT, CDR2 YYREEE (reference sequence). The germline V and J ends were trimmed by 0 bases and 1 base, with 13 bases remaining between them. The CDR3 DNA is TGTGCCAGCAGCTTGGTGGGGCGCGGGGAGAACACTGAAGCTTTCTTT. Translated: CASSLVGRGENTEAFF.

The V and J genes are TRBV10-3 and TRBJ2-3, with 14 nucleotides matching TRBD2. Germline V gene sequence: CDR1 ENHRY, CDR2 SYGVKD. CDR3 size: 19 residues. V gave up 7 bases and J gave up 6 bases; unmatched junction bases: 18. CDR3 DNA sequence: TGTGCCATCACCGCCCCGGGACTAGCGGGGGAATTAATTTTGGATACGCAGTATTTT. Encoded protein: CAITAPGLAGELILDTQYF.

The rearrangement links TRBV7-3 to TRBJ2-3; 9 bases line up with TRBD2. V gave up 0 bases and J gave up 3 bases; unmatched junction bases: 1. The germline V gene has CDR1 SGHTA and CDR2 FQGTGA. The CDR3 extends over 15 amino acids. CDR3 region: CASSLTSGRTDTQYF. In nucleotides, the CDR3 is TGTGCCAGCAGCTTAACTAGCGGGAGAACAGATACGCAGTATTTT. Combining the CDR3 with reference TRBV7-3 and TRBJ2-3 gives the whole variable domain GAGVSQTPSNKVTEKGKYVELRCDPISGHTALYWYRQSLGQGPEFLIYFQGTGAADDSGLPNDRFFAVRPEGSVSTLKIQRTERGDSAVYLCASSLTSGRTDTQYFGPGTRLTVL.

This chain links TRBV19 with TRBJ2-5; a possible D gene is TRBD2 (6 bases). This CDR3 has 15 amino acids. The germline CDR1 and CDR2 sequences are LNHDA and SQIVND (reference sequence). The germline V and J ends were trimmed by 5 bases and 4 bases, with 17 bases remaining between them. The CDR3 nucleotides read TGTGCCAGTAGTTACGGGTTTGGGGGGATAGAGACCCAGTACTTC. As protein: CASSYGFGGIETQYF.

The V call is TRBV18, the J call TRBJ2-7; 8 bases agree with TRBD2. This CDR3 comprises 16 residues. Germline loops: CDR1 KGHSH, CDR2 LQKENI. Trimming took 2 bases from V and 1 from J; bases not matched to a gene: 7. The CDR3 spells CASSPRASGYSYEQYF. CDR3 DNA: TGTGCCAGCTCACCAAGGGCTAGCGGGTATTCCTACGAGCAGTACTTC. The full variable domain, its missing parts supplied by reference TRBV18 and TRBJ2-7, is NAGVMQNPRHLVRRRGQEARLRCSPMKGHSHVYWYRQLPEEGLKFMVYLQKENIIDESGMPKERFSAEFPKEGPSILRIQQVVRGDSAAYFCASSPRASGYSYEQYFGPGTRLTVT.